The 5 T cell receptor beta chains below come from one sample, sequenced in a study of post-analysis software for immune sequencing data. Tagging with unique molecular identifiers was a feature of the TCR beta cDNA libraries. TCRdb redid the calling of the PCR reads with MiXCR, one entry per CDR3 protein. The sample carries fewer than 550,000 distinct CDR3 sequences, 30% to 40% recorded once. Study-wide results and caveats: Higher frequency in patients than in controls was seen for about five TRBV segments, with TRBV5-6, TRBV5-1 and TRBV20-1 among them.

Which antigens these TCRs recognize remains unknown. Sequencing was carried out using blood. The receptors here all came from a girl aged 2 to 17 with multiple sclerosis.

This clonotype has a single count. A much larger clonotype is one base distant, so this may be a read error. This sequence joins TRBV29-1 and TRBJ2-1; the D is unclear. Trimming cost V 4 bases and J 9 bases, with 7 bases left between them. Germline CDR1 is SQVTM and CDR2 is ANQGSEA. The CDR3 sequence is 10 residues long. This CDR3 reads CSVVNSEQFF. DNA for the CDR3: TGCAGCGTTGTAAACAGTGAGCAGTTCTTC.

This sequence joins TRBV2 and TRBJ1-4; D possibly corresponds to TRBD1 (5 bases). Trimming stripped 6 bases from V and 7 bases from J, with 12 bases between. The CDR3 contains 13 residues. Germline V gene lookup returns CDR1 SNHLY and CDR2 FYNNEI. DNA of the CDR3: TGTGCCAGCAGCGAGGGGCTGGGTGAAAAACTGTTTTTT. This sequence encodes CASSEGLGEKLFF. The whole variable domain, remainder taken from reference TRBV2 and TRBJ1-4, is EPEVTQTPSHQVTQMGQEVILRCVPISNHLYFYWYRQILGQKVEFLVSFYNNEISEKSEIFDDQFSVERPDGSNFTLKIRSTKLEDSAMYFCASSEGLGEKLFFGSGTQLSVL.

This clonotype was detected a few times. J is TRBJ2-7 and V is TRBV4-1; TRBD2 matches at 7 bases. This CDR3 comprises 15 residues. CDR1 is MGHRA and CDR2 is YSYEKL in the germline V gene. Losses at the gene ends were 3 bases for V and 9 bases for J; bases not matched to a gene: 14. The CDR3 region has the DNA TGCGCCAGCAGCCAGGCCGGAGCGGGGCCGACTGGGCAGTACTTC. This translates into CASSQAGAGPTGQYF.

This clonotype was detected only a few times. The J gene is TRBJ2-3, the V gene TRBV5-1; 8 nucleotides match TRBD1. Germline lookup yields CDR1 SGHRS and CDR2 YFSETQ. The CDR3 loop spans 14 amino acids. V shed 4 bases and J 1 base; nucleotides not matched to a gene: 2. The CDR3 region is CASSGGQGTDTQYF. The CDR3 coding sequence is TGCGCCAGCAGCGGGGGACAGGGCACAGATACGCAGTATTTT.

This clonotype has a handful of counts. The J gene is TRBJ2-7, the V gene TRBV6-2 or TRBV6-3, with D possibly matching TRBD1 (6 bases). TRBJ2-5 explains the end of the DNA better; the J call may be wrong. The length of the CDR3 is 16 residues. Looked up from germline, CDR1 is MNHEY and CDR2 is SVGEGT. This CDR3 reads CASSYSGQGYGETQYF. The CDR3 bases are TGTGCCAGCAGTTACTCCGGCCAGGGGTACGGAGAGACCCAGTACTTC.